The 4 T cell receptor beta chains below were found in one sample sequenced in a study of blood T cells in healthy people across ages (dated by TCRdb to 2015 to 2017). The library was made by 5' RACE. The sequencer was an Illumina HiSeq 2500. A second PCR of about 7 to 12 cycles was performed with a sample-barcoded 5' primer and a J-beta primer mix. TCRdb itself trimmed the public reads at Q25 with fastp, ran MiXCR and retained productive beta chains. Each CDR3 protein gets just one entry, which takes the most common genes and DNA from the rows behind it. The table for this sample lists 780,000 or so distinct CDR3 sequences; more than 20% of them were counted only once. The ten largest clonotypes hold under 4.5% of the sample. This sample was shared with a second study, whose subject was T cells of mothers and their children.

Sequencing was done on a sample of blood. These receptors came from a boy aged 5-17 years in good health.

The CDR3 loop is CASSLTQGLHEQYF. The CDR3 bases are TGCGCCAGCAGCTTGACACAGGGCTTACACGAGCAGTACTTC. V usage is TRBV5-1 and J usage is TRBJ2-7; maybe TRBD1 (6 bases). Per germline, CDR1 SGHRS and CDR2 YFSETQ. V was shortened by 1 base and J by 5 bases, with 13 bases between the two germline ends. The CDR3 contains 14 residues.

For this clonotype: Compared with germline, one end of the junction differs, possibly owing to a read error. V usage is TRBV6-2 or TRBV6-3 and J usage is TRBJ2-1; TRBD2 aligns across 8 bases. CDR1 and CDR2 from the germline V gene are MNHEY and SVGEGT. The CDR3 consists of 16 residues. The CDR3 region has the DNA TGTGCCAGCAGGCACACCGGGACTAGACCCGACAATGGGCAGTTCTTC. Amino acids: CASRHTGTRPDNGQFF.

J is TRBJ2-3 and V is TRBV4-2; unclear D gene. CDR3 size: 16 residues. Trimming cost V 0 bases and J 4 bases, with 14 bases left between them. Germline CDR1 reads LGHNA; CDR2 reads YNFKEQ. CDR3 in amino acids: CASSQDLSRLPDTQYF. Here the CDR3 DNA reads TGTGCCAGCAGCCAAGATCTTAGTCGGCTCCCAGATACGCAGTATTTT.

This clonotype has more than one count but fewer than ten. The CDR3 DNA is TGCGCCAGCAGCCAAGGGGACAGGGGCAAGTTCGAAAAACTGTTTTTT. This codes for CASSQGDRGKFEKLFF. This rearrangement joins TRBV4-1 to TRBJ1-4; the match to TRBD1 covers 10 bases. The CDR3 extends over 16 amino acids. The germline V gene encodes CDR1 MGHRA and CDR2 YSYEKL. Germline trimming cut 1 base from V and 8 bases from J; bases unmatched to any gene: 7.